This T cell receptor beta chain derives from a study of blood T cell repertoires in COVID-19. Study-level information: Samples came from the United States, Italy and Spain, spanning acute and convalescent COVID-19. Sources were T cells, B-cell-depleted T cells, or PBMCs; the material itself was cDNA or gDNA.

Per the study methods: How many nucleated cells were present was estimated from reference gene primer amplification. Generated by immunoSEQ multiplex PCR, the TCRdb table keeps only in-frame clones and is missing some. The D gene and trimming were derived from the DNA, and the V and J assignments and clone size from that table. The sample yields 280,000 or so clones, 88% seen once. Unmatched junction bases numbered 4, after V lost 5 bases and J lost 9 bases. Germline loops: CDR1 SGHTA, CDR2 FQGNSA. CDR3 length equals 13 residues. The chain recombines TRBV7-2 with TRBJ2-2; 9 nucleotides agree with TRBD1. The receptor's source is a man between 18 and 29 years old with active or convalescent COVID-19. What was sequenced was peripheral blood. The CDR3 DNA follows: TGTGCCAGCAGCGGACAGGGGACCAGGGAGCTGTTTTTT. Translated, it gives CASSGQGTRELFF. Based on the CDR3 plus reference TRBV7-2 and TRBJ2-2, the full variable domain is GAGVSQSPSNKVTEKGKDVELRCDPISGHTALYWYRQSLGQGLEFLIYFQGNSAPDKSGLPSDRFSAERTGGSVSTLTIQRTQQEDSAVYLCASSGQGTRELFFGEGSRLTVL.